These T cell receptor beta chains were read from a single sample in a study of shared clonotypes between healthy human individuals. Repertoires were generated with immunoSEQ multiplex PCR, while TCRdb's copy carries only in-frame clones and drops some. The sample gives hundreds of thousands of clones, 90% to 95% of which show up once; more than 20% is in the top ten. Input material: naive CD8+ T cells sorted from blood. These receptors came from a man aged 25 to 45 in good health. Both conserved end residues are trimmed from each CDR3. The D gene is left open where the match is weak.

cdr3_length: 10; v_call: TRBV27; d_call: .; cdr3_aa: ASSTGQRGYT
cdr3_length: 13; v_call: TRBV2; d_call: TRBD2; cdr3_aa: ASSETSGTNNEQF
cdr3_length: 11; v_call: TRBV7-2; d_call: .; cdr3_aa: AIQGGHNYEQY
cdr3_length: 8; v_call: TRBV29-1; d_call: .; cdr3_aa: SVIGNEQY
cdr3_length: 12; v_call: TRBV15; d_call: TRBD1; cdr3_aa: ATRNTGGDYGYT
cdr3_length: 14; v_call: TRBV5-6; d_call: TRBD2; cdr3_aa: ASSFATSGATGELF
cdr3_length: 13; v_call: TRBV9; d_call: .; cdr3_aa: ASSVGGISTDTQY
cdr3_length: 11; v_call: TRBV4-1; d_call: .; cdr3_aa: ASTGGPGEEQY
cdr3_length: 13; v_call: TRBV6-5; d_call: TRBD2; cdr3_aa: ASSPGTSSGNEQF
cdr3_length: 11; v_call: TRBV27; d_call: TRBD2; cdr3_aa: ASSSTSGDEQY
cdr3_length: 10; v_call: TRBV29-1; d_call: .; cdr3_aa: SVVGLQYEQY
cdr3_length: 12; v_call: TRBV7-8; d_call: .; cdr3_aa: ASSFGRNTGELF
cdr3_length: 12; v_call: TRBV29-1; d_call: .; cdr3_aa: SVDVEEGPGELF
cdr3_length: 13; v_call: TRBV9; d_call: .; cdr3_aa: ASSSPGKDRNTIY
cdr3_length: 15; v_call: TRBV5-5; d_call: .; cdr3_aa: ASSSRGSLGAFYEQY
cdr3_length: 15; v_call: TRBV5-8; d_call: .; cdr3_aa: ASTNVVRSRSYNEQF
cdr3_length: 12; v_call: TRBV9; d_call: .; cdr3_aa: ASSVEGNHNEQF
cdr3_length: 15; v_call: TRBV7-8; d_call: TRBD1; cdr3_aa: ASSRRDRYATNEKLF
cdr3_length: 10; v_call: TRBV9; d_call: .; cdr3_aa: ASSTRYNEQF
cdr3_length: 10; v_call: TRBV19; d_call: .; cdr3_aa: ASSSYTGELF
cdr3_length: 12; v_call: TRBV9; d_call: TRBD2; cdr3_aa: ASSVRGLAGEQF
cdr3_length: 14; v_call: TRBV28; d_call: .; cdr3_aa: ASSSYSDRHAYEQY
cdr3_length: 13; v_call: TRBV28; d_call: TRBD1; cdr3_aa: ASSFPGQGLSEQY
cdr3_length: 13; v_call: TRBV7-9; d_call: TRBD1; cdr3_aa: ASSLPSTGRPEQY
cdr3_length: 13; v_call: TRBV4-1; d_call: .; cdr3_aa: ASSQGLASSYEQY
cdr3_length: 11; v_call: TRBV10-3; d_call: .; cdr3_aa: AISVSRQETQY
cdr3_length: 11; v_call: TRBV7-9; d_call: .; cdr3_aa: ASSLTLQETQY
cdr3_length: 15; v_call: TRBV13; d_call: TRBD2; cdr3_aa: ASSSPGLAGMPNEQY
cdr3_length: 10; v_call: TRBV5-6; d_call: .; cdr3_aa: ASSSGREKLF
cdr3_length: 13; v_call: TRBV9; d_call: TRBD2; cdr3_aa: ASSEGLAGVDTQY
cdr3_length: 13; v_call: TRBV2; d_call: .; cdr3_aa: ASSDGSRGTGELF
cdr3_length: 9; v_call: TRBV29-1; d_call: TRBD2; cdr3_aa: SVEGGNEQF
cdr3_length: 9; v_call: TRBV5-1; d_call: .; cdr3_aa: ASSPTGKAF
cdr3_length: 14; v_call: TRBV5-4; d_call: TRBD2; cdr3_aa: ASSFIAGRTTYEQY
cdr3_length: 13; v_call: TRBV2; d_call: TRBD1; cdr3_aa: ASSDPGQEPYEQY
cdr3_length: 10; v_call: TRBV11-2; d_call: .; cdr3_aa: ASRLMGPFQF
cdr3_length: 10; v_call: TRBV29-1; d_call: .; cdr3_aa: SVEDAAYGYT
cdr3_length: 15; v_call: TRBV5-6; d_call: .; cdr3_aa: ASSVTYTGTEDYEQY
cdr3_length: 13; v_call: TRBV5-5; d_call: .; cdr3_aa: ASSQSTSRSYEQY
cdr3_length: 12; v_call: TRBV29-1; d_call: .; cdr3_aa: SAIRRVGRETQY
cdr3_length: 13; v_call: TRBV7-7; d_call: TRBD2; cdr3_aa: ASSLELASYNEQF
cdr3_length: 12; v_call: TRBV29-1; d_call: .; cdr3_aa: SVVDSSNTGELF
cdr3_length: 13; v_call: TRBV9; d_call: .; cdr3_aa: ASSVEGRGQETQY
cdr3_length: 11; v_call: TRBV29-1; d_call: TRBD2; cdr3_aa: SVILASTDTQY
cdr3_length: 13; v_call: TRBV7-3; d_call: .; cdr3_aa: ASSLTGRLDYGYT
cdr3_length: 11; v_call: TRBV4-1; d_call: .; cdr3_aa: ASSLQNYNEQF
cdr3_length: 12; v_call: TRBV19; d_call: .; cdr3_aa: ASSAHTGSYGYT
cdr3_length: 16; v_call: TRBV7-9; d_call: TRBD2; cdr3_aa: ASSPEGTSGRVADTQY
cdr3_length: 14; v_call: TRBV7-9; d_call: .; cdr3_aa: ASSLGVGGNTGELF
cdr3_length: 10; v_call: TRBV11-3; d_call: .; cdr3_aa: ASRLEYGELF
cdr3_length: 10; v_call: TRBV2; d_call: TRBD1; cdr3_aa: ASMRGLVEQF
cdr3_length: 13; v_call: TRBV4-1; d_call: .; cdr3_aa: ASSQVPGTTDTQY
cdr3_length: 14; v_call: TRBV11-2; d_call: .; cdr3_aa: ASSLARDLGGYGYT
cdr3_length: 10; v_call: TRBV15; d_call: .; cdr3_aa: ATSGDSYEQY